The sample holds one count of the clone carrying this T cell receptor beta chain. Its cognate antigen is unknown. Per germline, CDR1 MGHRA and CDR2 YSYEKL. The CDR3 has 13 residues. The ends were cut back, 0 bases at V and 7 bases at J, with 10 bases in the middle. The sample originates from a study of cytotoxic CD8 clonotypes in ibrutinib-treated CLL. Whole-study context: The taking of response samples occurred after a median 12 months of treatment, with a range of 6 to 36. Samples yielded averages of hundreds of thousands of productive templates and fewer than 100,000 productive rearrangements.

The assay was immunoSEQ multiplex PCR, and TCRdb's table has in-frame clones only and misses some. The data contain fewer than 400,000 clones, around 66% of them singletons. General study points: Public clonotypes occurred uncommonly; on treatment, they contracted or remained stable.

This rearrangement joins TRBV4-1 to TRBJ2-7, with D tentatively TRBD1 (5 bases). This sequence was found in a human donor with chronic lymphocytic leukemia. The source was PBMCs, collected after 36 months of ibrutinib treatment. CDR3 sequence reads: CASSQDRAGEQYF. CDR3 DNA: TGCGCCAGCAGCCAAGACAGGGCTGGGGAGCAGTACTTC.